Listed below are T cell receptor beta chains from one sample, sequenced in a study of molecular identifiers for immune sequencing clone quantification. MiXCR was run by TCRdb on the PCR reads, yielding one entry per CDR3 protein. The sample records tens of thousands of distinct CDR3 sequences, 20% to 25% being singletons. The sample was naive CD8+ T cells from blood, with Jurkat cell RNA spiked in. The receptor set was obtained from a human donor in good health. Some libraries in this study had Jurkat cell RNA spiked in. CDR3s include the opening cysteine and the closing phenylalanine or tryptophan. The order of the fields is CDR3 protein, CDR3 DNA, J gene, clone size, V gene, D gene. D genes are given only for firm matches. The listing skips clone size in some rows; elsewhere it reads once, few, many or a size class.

CDR3aa: CASSQDPGSYGYTF
CDR3nt: TGCGCCAGCAGCCAAGATCCGGGTTCCTATGGCTACACCTTC
j_gene: TRBJ1-2
abundance: many
v_gene: TRBV4-1
d_gene: -

CDR3aa: CASSQAMETQYF
CDR3nt: TGTGCCAGCAGTCAAGCGATGGAGACCCAGTACTTC
j_gene: TRBJ2-5
abundance: many
v_gene: TRBV6-2/TRBV6-3
d_gene: -

CDR3aa: CASSLGQGGDEQYF
CDR3nt: TGCGCCAGCAGCTTGGGTCAGGGGGGGGACGAGCAGTACTTC
j_gene: TRBJ2-7
abundance: many
v_gene: TRBV5-1
d_gene: -

CDR3aa: CSASPLDSSNQPQHF
CDR3nt: TGCAGTGCTAGCCCTCTAGACAGTAGCAATCAGCCCCAGCATTTT
j_gene: TRBJ1-5
abundance: many
v_gene: TRBV20-1
d_gene: -

CDR3aa: CASSVSQGGSEQYF
CDR3nt: TGTGCCAGCAGCGTATCACAGGGGGGGTCCGAGCAGTACTTC
j_gene: TRBJ2-7
abundance: few
v_gene: TRBV9
d_gene: -

CDR3aa: CASSALAGSSTDTQYF
CDR3nt: TGTGCCAGCAGCGCCCTAGCGGGATCTAGCACAGATACGCAGTATTTT
j_gene: TRBJ2-3
abundance: many
v_gene: TRBV9
d_gene: TRBD2

CDR3aa: CASSRQVASTDTQYF
CDR3nt: TGTGCCAGCAGCCGACAGGTTGCGAGCACAGATACGCAGTATTTT
j_gene: TRBJ2-3
abundance: many
v_gene: TRBV7-9
d_gene: -

CDR3aa: CASRSQLIPEAFF
CDR3nt: TGTGCCAGCAGATCTCAACTAATCCCTGAAGCTTTCTTT
j_gene: TRBJ1-1
abundance: many
v_gene: TRBV27
d_gene: -

CDR3aa: CASSEFQEQYF
CDR3nt: TGTGCCAGCAGTGAATTTCAGGAGCAGTACTTC
j_gene: TRBJ2-7
abundance: -
v_gene: TRBV6-1
d_gene: -

CDR3aa: CASSLAFTDTQYF
CDR3nt: TGTGCCAGCAGTTTAGCGTTCACAGATACGCAGTATTTT
j_gene: TRBJ2-3
abundance: -
v_gene: TRBV27
d_gene: -

CDR3aa: CASSHRQGRYTEAFF
CDR3nt: TGTGCCAGCAGCCATCGACAGGGCCGTTACACTGAAGCTTTCTTT
j_gene: TRBJ1-1
abundance: many
v_gene: TRBV7-6
d_gene: TRBD1

CDR3aa: CASSLGAGTGTEAFF
CDR3nt: TGTGCCAGCAGCTTAGGGGCAGGGACAGGGACTGAAGCTTTCTTT
j_gene: TRBJ1-1
abundance: many
v_gene: TRBV7-2
d_gene: TRBD1

CDR3aa: CASSHQAGYEQYF
CDR3nt: TGTGCCAGCAGTCACCAGGCCGGCTACGAGCAGTACTTC
j_gene: TRBJ2-7
abundance: many
v_gene: TRBV27
d_gene: -

CDR3aa: CASSGGQNSNQPQHF
CDR3nt: TGTGCCAGCAGCGGGGGACAGAATAGCAATCAGCCCCAGCATTTT
j_gene: TRBJ1-5
abundance: many
v_gene: TRBV5-8
d_gene: TRBD1

CDR3aa: CASSYSLTGTYEQYF
CDR3nt: TGTGCCAGCAGTTACTCCCTGACAGGGACCTACGAGCAGTACTTC
j_gene: TRBJ2-7
abundance: many
v_gene: TRBV6-5
d_gene: TRBD1

CDR3aa: CATRDRVIDYGYTF
CDR3nt: TGTGCCACCAGAGACAGGGTAATTGACTATGGCTACACCTTC
j_gene: TRBJ1-2
abundance: few
v_gene: TRBV24-1
d_gene: TRBD1

CDR3aa: CATSDANGELFF
CDR3nt: TGTGCCACCAGTGACGCGAACGGGGAGCTGTTTTTT
j_gene: TRBJ2-2
abundance: few
v_gene: TRBV24-1
d_gene: -

CDR3aa: CSASFTGGGYEQYF
CDR3nt: TGCAGTGCTAGTTTCACAGGGGGCGGCTACGAGCAGTACTTC
j_gene: TRBJ2-7
abundance: many
v_gene: TRBV20-1
d_gene: TRBD1

CDR3aa: CARNGGASHEQYF
CDR3nt: TGTGCCAGGAACGGGGGGGCCTCCCACGAGCAGTACTTC
j_gene: TRBJ2-7
abundance: once
v_gene: TRBV30
d_gene: TRBD2

CDR3aa: CSARETTEETQYF
CDR3nt: TGCAGTGCTAGAGAAACGACTGAAGAGACCCAGTACTTC
j_gene: TRBJ2-5
abundance: many
v_gene: TRBV20-1
d_gene: -

CDR3aa: CASSLRGSGELFF
CDR3nt: TGTGCCAGCAGCTTACGGGGGAGCGGGGAGCTGTTTTTT
j_gene: TRBJ2-2
abundance: many
v_gene: TRBV11-2
d_gene: -

CDR3aa: CASSHGTENTGELFF
CDR3nt: TGTGCCAGCAGTCACGGGACAGAGAACACCGGGGAGCTGTTTTTT
j_gene: TRBJ2-2
abundance: many
v_gene: TRBV12-3/TRBV12-4
d_gene: TRBD1

CDR3aa: CASSLPPSSPRTGELFF
CDR3nt: TGTGCCAGCAGCTTACCGCCGAGTTCCCCCAGGACCGGGGAGCTGTTTTTT
j_gene: TRBJ2-2
abundance: many
v_gene: TRBV7-9
d_gene: -

CDR3aa: CASSSRVAGHQETQYF
CDR3nt: TGTGCCAGCAGCTCCCGGGTAGCGGGGCACCAAGAGACCCAGTACTTC
j_gene: TRBJ2-5
abundance: many
v_gene: TRBV5-4
d_gene: TRBD2

CDR3aa: CASSLGGGVDREQYF
CDR3nt: TGTGCCAGCAGCTTAGGAGGCGGGGTGGACCGCGAGCAGTACTTC
j_gene: TRBJ2-7
abundance: many
v_gene: TRBV11-2
d_gene: -

CDR3aa: CAIQGEKGHGPQPQHF
CDR3nt: TGTGCCATCCAGGGGGAAAAGGGCCACGGCCCTCAGCCCCAGCATTTT
j_gene: TRBJ1-5
abundance: -
v_gene: TRBV10-3
d_gene: TRBD1

CDR3aa: CSSSQDDRGTDTQYF
CDR3nt: TGCTCCAGTAGCCAAGATGACCGGGGCACAGATACGCAGTATTTT
j_gene: TRBJ2-3
abundance: -
v_gene: TRBV4-3
d_gene: -

CDR3aa: CASSGGLRSYEQYF
CDR3nt: TGTGCCAGCAGTGGGGGACTGAGATCCTACGAGCAGTACTTC
j_gene: TRBJ2-7
abundance: once
v_gene: TRBV6-1
d_gene: -

CDR3aa: CASSYSWEDTEAFF
CDR3nt: TGTGCCAGCAGTTACTCGTGGGAGGACACTGAAGCTTTCTTT
j_gene: TRBJ1-1
abundance: few
v_gene: TRBV6-6
d_gene: -

CDR3aa: CASSLDPRPPGTDTQYF
CDR3nt: TGTGCCAGCAGCTTAGACCCTCGCCCCCCCGGCACAGATACGCAGTATTTT
j_gene: TRBJ2-3
abundance: many
v_gene: TRBV11-2
d_gene: -

CDR3aa: CASSLWSDTDTQYF
CDR3nt: TGTGCCAGCAGCTTGTGGTCAGACACAGATACGCAGTATTTT
j_gene: TRBJ2-3
abundance: medium-sized
v_gene: TRBV5-5
d_gene: -

CDR3aa: CASSQVSGLRVPQAPQYF
CDR3nt: TGCGCCAGCAGCCAAGTTTCTGGTCTAAGAGTCCCTCAAGCGCCCCAGTACTTC
j_gene: TRBJ2-5
abundance: once
v_gene: TRBV4-1
d_gene: -

CDR3aa: CASSLTSTNTEAFF
CDR3nt: TGTGCCAGCAGCTTGACCAGCACGAACACTGAAGCTTTCTTT
j_gene: TRBJ1-1
abundance: many
v_gene: TRBV5-6
d_gene: -

CDR3aa: CASSPQTRIGSNQPQHF
CDR3nt: TGTGCCAGTAGCCCGCAGACAAGGATTGGGAGCAATCAGCCCCAGCATTTT
j_gene: TRBJ1-5
abundance: many
v_gene: TRBV19
d_gene: -

CDR3aa: CASRVWVGGRGYRQYF
CDR3nt: TGTGCCAGCAGAGTTTGGGTTGGAGGGAGAGGTTACCGGCAGTACTTC
j_gene: TRBJ2-7
abundance: few
v_gene: TRBV27
d_gene: -

CDR3aa: CASGREQFF
CDR3nt: TGTGCCAGCGGACGTGAGCAGTTCTTC
j_gene: TRBJ2-1
abundance: many
v_gene: TRBV27
d_gene: -

CDR3aa: CASSSLGDLNEKLFF
CDR3nt: TGTGCCAGCAGCTCCCTAGGAGACCTAAATGAAAAACTGTTTTTT
j_gene: TRBJ1-4
abundance: -
v_gene: TRBV12-3/TRBV12-4
d_gene: -

CDR3aa: CASSLTGNSNQPQHF
CDR3nt: TGTGCCAGCAGCTTAACAGGGAATAGCAATCAGCCCCAGCATTTT
j_gene: TRBJ1-5
abundance: many
v_gene: TRBV5-6
d_gene: -

CDR3aa: CASSLARGQETQYF
CDR3nt: TGTGCCAGCAGCTTAGCCAGGGGCCAAGAGACCCAGTACTTC
j_gene: TRBJ2-5
abundance: many
v_gene: TRBV7-6
d_gene: -

CDR3aa: CASSFPFGGGLETQYF
CDR3nt: TGTGCCAGCAGCTTCCCTTTCGGGGGAGGGTTGGAGACCCAGTACTTC
j_gene: TRBJ2-5
abundance: -
v_gene: TRBV7-2
d_gene: TRBD2

CDR3aa: CASSQDRAVDSNQPQHF
CDR3nt: TGCGCCAGCAGCCAAGATAGGGCAGTAGATAGCAATCAGCCCCAGCATTTT
j_gene: TRBJ1-5
abundance: many
v_gene: TRBV4-3
d_gene: -

CDR3aa: CASSPTGLEAFF
CDR3nt: TGTGCCAGCAGTCCGACAGGGCTAGAAGCTTTCTTT
j_gene: TRBJ1-1
abundance: many
v_gene: TRBV6-5
d_gene: TRBD1

CDR3aa: CASSDSSTDTQYF
CDR3nt: TGTGCCAGCAGCGACAGTAGCACAGATACGCAGTATTTT
j_gene: TRBJ2-3
abundance: many
v_gene: TRBV7-9
d_gene: -

CDR3aa: CASSLAGVGYEQFF
CDR3nt: TGTGCCAGCAGCTTAGCGGGAGTCGGGTATGAGCAGTTCTTC
j_gene: TRBJ2-1
abundance: many
v_gene: TRBV7-9
d_gene: -

CDR3aa: CASSLRTGPTDTQYF
CDR3nt: TGTGCCAGCAGCCTCCGGACAGGACCCACAGATACGCAGTATTTT
j_gene: TRBJ2-3
abundance: once
v_gene: TRBV5-8
d_gene: TRBD1

CDR3aa: CASSPRTSGRDYEQYF
CDR3nt: TGTGCCAGCAGCCCGAGGACTAGCGGGAGGGACTACGAGCAGTACTTC
j_gene: TRBJ2-7
abundance: many
v_gene: TRBV13
d_gene: TRBD2

CDR3aa: CSAPEIGGSAVTDIQYF
CDR3nt: TGCAGTGCTCCGGAAATAGGGGGTTCCGCAGTAACGGACATTCAGTACTTC
j_gene: TRBJ2-4
abundance: many
v_gene: TRBV20-1
d_gene: -

CDR3aa: CASSLGLYTDTQYF
CDR3nt: TGTGCCAGCAGTTTGGGTCTCTACACAGATACGCAGTATTTT
j_gene: TRBJ2-3
abundance: few
v_gene: TRBV28
d_gene: -

CDR3aa: CATRLIRAGGELFF
CDR3nt: TGTGCCACCAGGTTAATCCGGGCCGGCGGGGAGCTGTTTTTT
j_gene: TRBJ2-2
abundance: -
v_gene: TRBV7-2
d_gene: -

CDR3aa: CASSLARPGELFF
CDR3nt: TGTGCCAGCAGCTTAGCCAGGCCCGGGGAGCTGTTTTTT
j_gene: TRBJ2-2
abundance: many
v_gene: TRBV7-6
d_gene: -

CDR3aa: CASSRLAGGAGELFF
CDR3nt: TGTGCCAGTAGTAGACTAGCGGGGGGTGCCGGGGAGCTGTTTTTT
j_gene: TRBJ2-2
abundance: many
v_gene: TRBV19
d_gene: TRBD2

CDR3aa: CASRVRGYTEAFF
CDR3nt: TGTGCCAGCAGGGTACGTGGATACACTGAAGCTTTCTTT
j_gene: TRBJ1-1
abundance: -
v_gene: TRBV7-2
d_gene: -

CDR3aa: CSVEEPGLAEYEQYF
CDR3nt: TGCAGCGTTGAAGAGCCGGGACTAGCGGAATACGAGCAGTACTTC
j_gene: TRBJ2-7
abundance: many
v_gene: TRBV29-1
d_gene: TRBD2

CDR3aa: CASSPSGVRYEQYF
CDR3nt: TGTGCCAGCAGTCCCTCGGGGGTTAGGTACGAGCAGTACTTC
j_gene: TRBJ2-7
abundance: many
v_gene: TRBV27
d_gene: -

CDR3aa: CASSSAVGAYEQYF
CDR3nt: TGTGCCAGCAGCTCAGCGGTCGGGGCCTACGAGCAGTACTTC
j_gene: TRBJ2-7
abundance: many
v_gene: TRBV7-8
d_gene: -